This T cell receptor beta chain comes out of a study of spatial heterogeneity in lung cancer. Overall study context: Where they were available, follow-up PBMC samples were sequenced, at a median of around 2 years after resection. Combinations of a unique TCR and a UMI were tallied in raw reads, and on average each appeared more than ten times. The study, taken as a whole, reports: Whereas they appeared in blood less at follow-up, ubiquitous expanded tumor TCRs appeared there more at resection.

Time point noted: blood at routine non-recurrence follow-up after resection. Whole RNA obtained from tumor, nontumor lung or frozen PBMC underwent sequencing without sorting. This clonotype was observed at least ten times. The antigen is unknown. TCRdb re-called the 5' RACE reads through MiXCR, storing one row per CDR3 protein. The table records around 110,000 distinct CDR3 sequences, roughly an eighth of them present only once. The V and J ends lost 4 bases and 5 bases respectively, with 11 bases between them. Germline CDR1 is ENHRY and CDR2 is SYGVKD. The CDR3 covers 13 residues. The receptor was isolated from a male donor with early-stage non-small cell lung cancer. The chain couples TRBV10-3 to TRBJ2-5; D remains ambiguous. Here the sequenced sample was PBMCs, taken at follow-up. The CDR3 loop reads CAISAIPRETQYF. The CDR3, as DNA: TGTGCCATCAGTGCGATTCCCCGTGAGACCCAGTACTTC.